This T cell receptor (beta chain) was recorded in a study of blood T cells in healthy people across ages. Study conclusions and caveats: Fewer expanded clones and more diversity marked long-lived versus aged donors.

A second PCR, run for roughly 7 to 11 cycles, used a sample-barcoded 5' primer plus a J-beta primer mix. One entry per CDR3 protein, called by TCRdb with MiXCR from the 5' RACE reads. The sample lists some 700,000 distinct CDR3 sequences, roughly 20% occurring once. With 5 bases removed from V and 2 bases from J, the gap between germline ends came to 11 bases. The length of the CDR3 is 14 residues. Germline assignment: CDR1 KGHDR and CDR2 SFDVKD. This clonotype was seen a few times. The antigen is not known. Sequenced input: blood. The TCR originated in a man in his 70s in good health. V gene TRBV24-1 combines with J gene TRBJ1-2; D perhaps matches TRBD1 (6 bases). This CDR3 reads CATSVPGQNYGYTF. CDR3 nucleotides: TGTGCCACCAGTGTTCCTGGACAGAACTATGGCTACACCTTC.